A single sample is the source of the 7 T cell receptor beta chains below, sequenced in a study of blood T cells in healthy people across ages (dated by TCRdb to 2014 to 2015). The library was produced with 5' RACE. Sequenced on an Illumina HiSeq 2500. The second PCR ran for roughly 7 to 12 cycles and used a J-beta primer mix along with a sample-barcoded 5' primer. TCRdb passed the public sequencing reads through fastp at Q25 and MiXCR, retaining productive beta sequences. Each entry merges the rows of one CDR3 protein and shows their most common DNA and genes. The sample table holds about 1.8 million distinct CDR3 sequences, of which roughly 49% were seen once. Over 2% of the sample comes from the top ten. Sequencing was carried out using blood. Source of these receptors: a woman between 35 and 50 years old in good health.

Notes on this clonotype: One end of the junction fails to match germline, which may point to a read error. This chain joins TRBV27 and TRBJ1-2; 9 nucleotides match TRBD1. CDR3 length equals 15 residues. Germline V CDR1 and CDR2: MNHEY, SMNVEV (reference sequence). The CDR3 DNA reads as TGTGCCGGCAGTTTGGGGACAGGGAGTACGGTTGGCTACACCTTC. Residues: CAGSLGTGSTVGYTF.

This chain links TRBV7-9 with TRBJ1-1, with a weak D call TRBD1 (6 bases). The CDR3 spans 13 residues. V lost 5 bases to trimming and J lost 3 bases, with 10 bases between them. Germline assignment: CDR1 SEHNR and CDR2 FQNEAQ (reference sequence). The CDR3 loop is CASSGGEDTEAFF. CDR3 bases: TGTGCCAGCAGCGGGGGCGAGGACACTGAAGCTTTCTTT.

CDR3 bases: TGTGCCAGCAGGAAGCGGGGGCCCAGCACAGATACGCAGTATTTT. Amino acids: CASRKRGPSTDTQYF. The rearrangement joins TRBV6-1 to TRBJ2-3; TRBD2 aligns across 8 bases. The ends lost 6 bases at V and 0 bases at J; junction bases unmatched: 5. The CDR3 extends over 15 amino acids. Per the germline V gene, CDR1 is MNHNS and CDR2 is SASEGT.

The chain joins TRBV20-1 to TRBJ2-3; 10 nucleotides agree with TRBD2. The CDR3 is 15 residues long. CDR1 is DFQATT, CDR2 SNEGSKA, per germline (reference sequence). V lost 3 bases to trimming and J lost 8 bases; unmatched junction nucleotides: 11. This CDR3 is CSASDPSGGPGTQYF. The CDR3 bases are TGCAGTGCTAGTGACCCTAGCGGGGGTCCAGGTACGCAGTATTTT.

Concerning this clonotype itself: Its ends do not fully match the called genes, so a read error is possible. The chain carries TRBV4-3 and TRBJ1-1; TRBD1 agrees at 7 bases. The CDR3 is 16 residues long. Germline lookup yields CDR1 LGHNA and CDR2 YSLEER. Here the CDR3 DNA reads TGCACCAGCAGCCAAGATTCGGCAGGGGGTGACACTGAAGCTTTCTTT. This gives the protein CTSSQDSAGGDTEAFF.

There are a few counts of this clonotype. The J gene is TRBJ2-7, the V gene TRBV5-1; 9 bases are a match to TRBD1. V shed 1 base, J shed 5 bases, and the junction held 4 bases outside the gene matches. Germline V lookup: CDR1 SGHRS, CDR2 YFSETQ. There are 14 residues in the CDR3. CDR3 protein: CASSLYRDRDEQYF. The CDR3 coding sequence is TGCGCCAGCAGCTTGTACAGGGACAGGGACGAGCAGTACTTC.

This clonotype was detected only a few times. The genes are TRBV7-2 and TRBJ2-4; 9 nucleotides match TRBD2. The CDR3 covers 15 residues. Germline CDR1 and CDR2: SGHTA and FQGNSA. Trimming cost V 5 bases and J 6 bases; bases outside gene matches: 8. CDR3 protein: CASSPKTLAGNIQYF. Written as DNA, the CDR3 is TGTGCCAGCAGCCCAAAGACACTAGCGGGAAACATTCAGTACTTC. The full variable domain, completed using reference TRBV7-2 and TRBJ2-4, is GAGVSQSPSNKVTEKGKDVELRCDPISGHTALYWYRQSLGQGLEFLIYFQGNSAPDKSGLPSDRFSAERTGGSVSTLTIQRTQQEDSAVYLCASSPKTLAGNIQYFGAGTRLSVL.